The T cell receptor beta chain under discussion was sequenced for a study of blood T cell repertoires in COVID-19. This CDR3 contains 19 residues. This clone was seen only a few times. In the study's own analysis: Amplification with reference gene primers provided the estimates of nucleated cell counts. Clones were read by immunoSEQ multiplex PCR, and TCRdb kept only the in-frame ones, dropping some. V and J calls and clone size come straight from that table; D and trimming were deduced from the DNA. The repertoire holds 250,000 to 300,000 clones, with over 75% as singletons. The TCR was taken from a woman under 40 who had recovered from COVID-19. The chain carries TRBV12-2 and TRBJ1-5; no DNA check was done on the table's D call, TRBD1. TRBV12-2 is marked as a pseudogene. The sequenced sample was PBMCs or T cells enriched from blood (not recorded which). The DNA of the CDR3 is TGTGCAAGTCGCGCCACCCCCTCGTCCAGGCAGAATAGCAATCAGCCCCAGCATTTT. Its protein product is CASRATPSSRQNSNQPQHF.